What follows are 28 T cell receptor beta chains derived from one specimen sequenced in a study of cytomegalovirus exposure and HLA in healthy donors. The PCR employed 60 Vbeta primers together with 13 Jbeta primers. Profiling relied on immunoSEQ multiplex PCR, and the TCRdb table lists in-frame clones only, not all of them. The sample shows more than 65,000 clones, 78% of them seen only once. The source material was PBMCs. The origin of the receptors is a man aged 18 to 30 in good health and CMV-seropositive.

This clone was detected only once. The chain has TRBV19 and TRBJ1-1; TRBD1 agrees at 9 bases. Germline loops: CDR1 LNHDA, CDR2 SQIVND (reference sequence). The CDR3 has 13 residues. Trimming took 3 bases from V and 5 from J; bases not matched to a gene: 1. For the CDR3, the DNA is TGTGCCAGTAGTATCGACAGGGGGACTGAAGCTTTCTTT. Translating it yields CASSIDRGTEAFF.

This rearrangement joins TRBV28 to TRBJ1-3; D remains unclear. CDR3 length equals 13 residues. Germline V gene lookup returns CDR1 MDHEN and CDR2 SYDVKM. The CDR3 here is CGSAFSSGNTIYF. The CDR3 nucleotides are TGTGGGAGTGCATTTAGTTCTGGAAACACCATATATTTT.

The chain carries TRBV20-1 and TRBJ1-1, with unresolved D. V lost 6 bases, J lost 1 base, and 6 bases lay in between. The CDR3 totals 11 residues. The germline CDR1 and CDR2 sequences are DFQATT and SNEGSKA (reference sequence). The CDR3 sequence is CSAIGNTEAFF. The CDR3 DNA sequence: TGCAGTGCCATCGGGAACACTGAAGCTTTCTTT.

Concerning this clone itself: This CDR3 fails to terminate in the conserved phenylalanine or tryptophan, so it likely reflects a read error. The DNA is left out, because the CDR3 cannot be placed on it with certainty; the CDR3 is given as TCRdb lists it. The V and J genes are TRBV7-8 and TRBJ2-7; the D segment call TRBD2 is taken from the table without a DNA check. The CDR3 has 13 amino acids, counting both end residues. The germline CDR1 and CDR2 sequences are SGHVS and FQNEAQ. CDR3 sequence reads: CASSLAPGGSKIL.

The chain employs TRBV28 and TRBJ2-2; D may be TRBD2 (6 bases). CDR3 length: 15 amino acids. In germline, CDR1 is MDHEN, CDR2 SYDVKM. V lost 5 bases, J lost 6 bases, and 16 bases lay in between. The CDR3 sequence is CASSPRELRSGELFF. The CDR3 bases are TGTGCCAGCAGTCCACGGGAGTTGAGGTCCGGGGAGCTGTTTTTT.

The V and J genes are TRBV4-1 and TRBJ2-3; D unclear. CDR3 length: 15 amino acids. Between the trimmed V and J ends, which lost 0 bases and 2 bases, there was a span of 9 bases. Germline CDR1 reads MGHRA; CDR2 reads YSYEKL. CDR3 bases: TGCGCCAGCAGCCAAGAAGGCAGGTCCACAGATACGCAGTATTTT. Its protein is CASSQEGRSTDTQYF.

V gene TRBV4-1 combines with J gene TRBJ2-1; perhaps TRBD1 as D (5 bases). The V gene lost 0 bases and the J gene lost 7 bases, with 10 bases spanning the gap. CDR1 MGHRA and CDR2 YSYEKL come from the germline V gene. This CDR3 is built from 14 residues. CDR3 in DNA: TGCGCCAGCAGCCAAGAATTATCAGGGAATGAGCAGTTCTTC. The encoded protein is CASSQELSGNEQFF.

The V call is TRBV7-2, the J call TRBJ2-1, with 13 nucleotides matching TRBD2. This CDR3 contains 16 residues. Trimming at V came to 4 bases and at J to 7 bases, leaving 7 bases not matched to a gene. Per germline, CDR1 SGHTA and CDR2 FQGNSA. The chain's CDR3 is CASSSLGLAGNNEQFF. CDR3 nucleotides: TGTGCCAGCAGCTCCCTGGGACTAGCGGGAAATAATGAGCAGTTCTTC.

The chain has TRBV6-6 and TRBJ2-3, with a possible D match to TRBD2 (7 bases). This CDR3 region has 15 residues. The germline gives CDR1 MNHNY, CDR2 SVGAGI (reference sequence). Between the trimmed V and J ends, which lost 6 bases and 4 bases, there was a span of 17 bases. The CDR3 loop is CASRPRGRAPDTQYF. The DNA of the CDR3 is TGTGCCAGCAGGCCTAGGGGGAGGGCCCCAGATACGCAGTATTTT.

The chain recombines TRBV10-1 with TRBJ1-2, with D perhaps matching TRBD1 (6 bases). CDR1 is WNHNN and CDR2 is SYGVQD in the germline V gene (reference sequence). V lost 6 bases and J lost 6, with 14 bases in between. The CDR3 covers 13 residues. The CDR3 is CASSPTGSDGYTF. CDR3 sequence (DNA): TGCGCCAGCAGCCCTACAGGGTCAGATGGCTACACCTTC.

The V gene is TRBV6-5, the J gene TRBJ2-2; the match to TRBD2 covers 7 bases. From germline, CDR1 is MNHEY and CDR2 SVGAGI. The CDR3 length is 13 residues. Germline trimming cut 7 bases from V and 4 bases from J; bases unmatched to any gene: 3. CDR3 sequence: CASTSGGTGELFF. The CDR3 DNA is TGTGCCAGCACTAGCGGTGGCACCGGGGAGCTGTTTTTT.

The J gene is TRBJ2-7, the V gene TRBV6-5; TRBD1 agrees at 7 bases. The CDR3 is 14 residues long. Germline trimming cut 10 bases from V and 3 bases from J; bases unmatched to any gene: 12. Germline CDR1 MNHEY, CDR2 SVGAGI. The CDR3 protein is CATKTTGTLYEQYF. The CDR3 DNA sequence: TGTGCCACCAAAACGACAGGGACACTCTACGAGCAGTACTTC.

This clone appeared a single time. V gene TRBV7-9 combines with J gene TRBJ2-3, with TRBD2 as a possible D gene (5 bases). There are 14 residues in the CDR3. Per the germline V gene, CDR1 is SEHNR and CDR2 is FQNEAQ (reference sequence). V lost 8 bases and J lost 2, with 14 bases in between. The CDR3 region is CASVRSGLTDTQYF. The CDR3 region has the DNA TGTGCCAGCGTAAGGAGCGGACTCACAGATACGCAGTATTTT.

V usage is TRBV28 and J usage is TRBJ2-7; D is uncertain. V shed 6 bases and J shed 3 bases, with 9 bases lying between them. Germline CDR1 and CDR2: MDHEN and SYDVKM. This CDR3 has 12 amino acids. CDR3 bases: TGTGCCAGCAGCCGCGATATCTACGAGCAGTACTTC. Its translation: CASSRDIYEQYF.

This clone came up once. V is TRBV10-1 and J is TRBJ2-7, with D maybe TRBD2 (5 bases). The CDR3 consists of 16 residues. The germline V gene has CDR1 WNHNN and CDR2 SYGVQD (reference sequence). Trimming removed 3 bases from V and 3 bases from J, with 18 bases in between. The CDR3 protein is CASSDNLSGPHYEQYF. The CDR3 DNA reads TGCGCCAGCAGTGATAACTTGAGCGGACCGCACTACGAGCAGTACTTC.

The rearrangement joins TRBV6-5 to TRBJ1-2; D may be TRBD1 (6 bases). CDR1 is MNHEY and CDR2 is SVGAGI in the germline V gene. The CDR3 is made up of 13 amino acids. Trimming took off 0 bases at V and 4 bases at J, with 6 bases between the two ends. CDR3 sequence reads: CASSYSTGYGYTF. Here the CDR3 DNA reads TGTGCCAGCAGTTACTCGACAGGCTATGGCTACACCTTC.

V is TRBV6-1 and J is TRBJ2-3; 8 bases align to TRBD1. CDR1 MNHNS and CDR2 SASEGT come from the germline V gene. This CDR3 has 15 residues. The ends lost 6 bases at V and 1 base at J; junction bases unmatched: 6. The CDR3 loop reads CASSPGQGRTDTQYF. The CDR3 DNA reads TGTGCCAGCAGCCCAGGACAGGGTCGCACAGATACGCAGTATTTT.

CDR3 region: CAWSWGGGRYGYTF. CDR3 DNA: TGTGCCTGGAGTTGGGGTGGGGGCCGGTATGGCTACACCTTC. The J gene is TRBJ1-2, the V gene TRBV30, with a tentative D call TRBD1 (6 bases). V was cut by 2 bases and J by 5 bases, with 15 bases left in between. The CDR3 contains 14 residues. CDR1 and CDR2 from the germline V gene are GTSNPN and SVGIG (reference sequence).

The chain joins TRBV6-6 to TRBJ1-4, with TRBD1 as a possible D gene (5 bases). The ends were cut back, 0 bases at V and 2 bases at J, with 10 bases in the middle. The CDR3 has 16 residues. Germline V CDR1 and CDR2: MNHNY, SVGAGI (reference sequence). CDR3 nucleotides: TGTGCCAGCAGTTACTCGTTCAGGGTGACTAATGAAAAACTGTTTTTT. Protein sequence: CASSYSFRVTNEKLFF.

This clone was recorded only once. J is TRBJ2-5 and V is TRBV15; D is unclear. The length of the CDR3 is 14 residues. Germline V gene lookup returns CDR1 LNHNV and CDR2 YYDKDF (reference sequence). Trimming shortened V by 1 base and J by 2 bases, and 8 bases separated the two germline ends. The CDR3 loop reads CATSRAGVQETQYF. For the CDR3, the DNA is TGTGCCACCAGCAGAGCCGGAGTTCAAGAGACCCAGTACTTC.

The chain uses TRBV9 and TRBJ2-7; the D gene is possibly TRBD1 (5 bases). V was cut by 3 bases and J by 4 bases, with 14 bases left in between. The CDR3 totals 14 residues. Germline V lookup: CDR1 SGDLS, CDR2 YYNGEE. The DNA for the CDR3 is TGTGCCAGCAGCGCCTCAGGGATTGATTACGAGCAGTACTTC. It encodes CASSASGIDYEQYF.

The V call is TRBV5-4, the J call TRBJ2-7; D is undetermined. CDR1 and CDR2 from the germline V gene are SGHNT and YYREEE (reference sequence). Trimming left V 2 bases short and J 5 bases short, with 11 bases between. The CDR3 contains 13 residues. The CDR3 sequence: CASSFSFQDEQYF. For the CDR3, the DNA is TGTGCCAGCAGCTTCTCGTTCCAGGACGAGCAGTACTTC.

A few counts support this clone. J is TRBJ1-4 and V is TRBV6-1, with no clear D. Germline V gene data show CDR1 as MNHNS and CDR2 as SASEGT. CDR3 length: 12 residues. V lost 8 bases and J lost 3, with 7 bases in between. Here the CDR3 reads CASAGPNEKLFF. In nucleotides, the CDR3 is TGTGCCAGCGCGGGCCCTAATGAAAAACTGTTTTTT.

This clone was counted between two and nine times. Other DNA variants within this sample encode the same CDR3. The chain carries TRBV6-5 and TRBJ2-1, with 10 bases identical to TRBD2. From germline, CDR1 is MNHEY and CDR2 SVGAGI. The V segment lost 6 bases and the J segment 2 bases; nucleotides outside the gene matches: 4. This CDR3 comprises 15 residues. Written as DNA, the CDR3 is TGTGCCAGCAGACCCACTAGCGGGACCTACAATGAGCAGTTCTTC. This sequence encodes CASRPTSGTYNEQFF.

This rearrangement joins TRBV15 to TRBJ2-3; no definite D call. V was trimmed by 5 bases and J by 0 bases, leaving 12 bases between them. Germline assignment: CDR1 LNHNV and CDR2 YYDKDF (reference sequence). The CDR3 spans 15 residues. In nucleotides, the CDR3 is TGTGCCACCAGCGCCGTCGGAGCTAGCACAGATACGCAGTATTTT. Translated, it gives CATSAVGASTDTQYF. The full variable domain, completed using reference TRBV15 and TRBJ2-3, is DAMVIQNPRYQVTQFGKPVTLSCSQTLNHNVMYWYQQKSSQAPKLLFHYYDKDFNNEADTPDNFQSRRPNTSFCFLDIRSPGLGDTAMYLCATSAVGASTDTQYFGPGTRLTVL.

The chain recombines TRBV4-1 with TRBJ2-3; TRBD2 is a possible D gene (5 bases). The V gene lost 3 bases and the J gene lost 3 bases, with 16 bases spanning the gap. Germline V gene data show CDR1 as MGHRA and CDR2 as YSYEKL. The CDR3 consists of 16 residues. CDR3 sequence (DNA): TGCGCCAGCAGCCAGGTCCTAGCAGTCAGGACAGATACGCAGTATTTT. Encoded protein: CASSQVLAVRTDTQYF.

The chain combines TRBV15 with TRBJ2-7; 9 positions match TRBD1. In germline, CDR1 is LNHNV, CDR2 YYDKDF (reference sequence). The CDR3 loop spans 15 amino acids. V lost 1 base to trimming and J lost 4 bases; unmatched junction nucleotides: 5. The CDR3: CATSRVPGQGYEQYF. In DNA form, the CDR3 reads TGTGCCACCAGCAGAGTTCCGGGACAGGGATACGAGCAGTACTTC.

V and J are TRBV4-1 and TRBJ1-2, with 9 bases fitting TRBD1. Germline CDR1 and CDR2: MGHRA and YSYEKL. Trimming at V came to 1 base and at J to 3 bases, leaving 12 bases not matched to a gene. CDR3 length: 18 residues. The CDR3 DNA sequence: TGCGCCAGCAGCCAAGGGACACCCGGGACAGGGTTTGACTATGGCTACACCTTC. The encoded protein is CASSQGTPGTGFDYGYTF.